The next 10 T cell receptor beta chains were all read from a single sample in a study of T-cell memory formation after mild COVID-19. TCRdb reprocessed the 5' RACE reads via MiXCR and lists one record per CDR3 protein. The sample holds about 410,000 distinct CDR3 sequences, less than 25% seen once. The sample comprised PBMCs or a T cell subset sorted from them (not recorded which). The receptors here all came from an adult woman who had mild COVID-19 (a few samples of this study predate the infection). Cell type and time point are not known.

This clonotype has only a few counts. This chain joins TRBV3-1 and TRBJ2-1; tentative D call: TRBD2 (5 bases). CDR3 size: 15 residues. The germline V gene encodes CDR1 LGHDT and CDR2 YNNKEL (reference sequence). V was clipped by 0 bases and J by 2 bases, with 8 bases between them. The CDR3 is CASSQDWRAYNEQFF. CDR3 bases: TGTGCCAGCAGCCAAGACTGGCGGGCCTACAATGAGCAGTTCTTC.

V gene TRBV7-3 combines with J gene TRBJ2-3; 7 nucleotides line up with TRBD2. The V gene's germline CDR1 is SGHTA and CDR2 FQGTGA. The CDR3 totals 15 residues. The J segment lost 3 bases and the V segment lost 1 base, leaving 4 bases of the junction unmatched. The CDR3 DNA reads as TGTGCCAGCAGCTTAATGCGGGGGACGACAGATACGCAGTATTTT. Encoded protein: CASSLMRGTTDTQYF.

This chain connects TRBV7-9 to TRBJ2-1; 7 bases map to TRBD2. This CDR3 region has 12 residues. V lost 5 bases to trimming and J lost 12 bases; unmatched junction nucleotides: 7. From germline, CDR1 is SEHNR and CDR2 FQNEAQ (reference sequence). Here the CDR3 DNA reads TGTGCCAGCAGCCCCCTGGCGGGAGTGCAGTTCTTC. Encoded protein: CASSPLAGVQFF. Drawing the rest from reference TRBV7-9 and TRBJ2-1, the complete variable domain is DTGVSQNPRHKITKRGQNVTFRCDPISEHNRLYWYRQTLGQGPEFLTYFQNEAQLEKSRLLSDRFSAERPKGSFSTLEIQRTEQGDSAMYLCASSPLAGVQFFGPGTRLTVL.

In its sample, this clonotype was seen a few times. The chain uses TRBV5-1 and TRBJ2-2; 7 nucleotides agree with TRBD2. CDR1 is SGHRS, CDR2 YFSETQ, per germline. The CDR3 runs 15 residues. The ends lost 5 bases at V and 5 bases at J; junction bases unmatched: 9. For the CDR3, the DNA is TGCGCCAGCAGGAAGGCAGCGGGGCCAACCGGGGAGCTGTTTTTT. As protein: CASRKAAGPTGELFF.

The V and J genes are TRBV4-2 and TRBJ1-3; a weak D match, TRBD1 (6 bases). V gave up 5 bases and J gave up 2 bases, with 7 bases separating them. The CDR3 runs to 13 residues. From germline, CDR1 is LGHNA and CDR2 YNFKEQ. As DNA, the CDR3 is TGTGCCAGCAGCAAGGGGGCTGGAAACACCATATATTTT. Translation gives CASSKGAGNTIYF.

This clonotype showed up just a few times. V gene TRBV11-2 combines with J gene TRBJ2-1; TRBD2 matches at 13 bases. V was pared by 0 bases and J by 5 bases, with 7 bases of the junction left unmatched. There are 18 residues in the CDR3. Per germline, CDR1 SGHAT and CDR2 FQNNGV. CDR3 in amino acids: CASSLDDYGLAGDNEQFF. CDR3 in DNA: TGTGCCAGCAGCTTAGATGATTACGGACTAGCGGGGGACAATGAGCAGTTCTTC.

A single count supports this clonotype. V is TRBV6-5 and J is TRBJ1-5; 7 positions match TRBD1. With V trimmed by 0 bases and J by 6 bases, 5 bases remained unmatched. Germline assignment: CDR1 MNHEY and CDR2 SVGAGI. CDR3 length: 15 amino acids. This CDR3 reads CASSYSGGAGQPQHF. As DNA, the CDR3 is TGTGCCAGCAGTTACTCAGGGGGCGCGGGTCAGCCCCAGCATTTT.

There are a few counts of this clonotype. The chain couples TRBV24-1 to TRBJ1-2; 10 bases are shared with TRBD1. Germline lookup yields CDR1 KGHDR and CDR2 SFDVKD. The trim removed 5 bases at V and 6 bases at J, leaving 5 bases unmatched. This CDR3 contains 14 residues. The chain's CDR3 is CATSGSGQGDGYTF. The CDR3 DNA sequence: TGTGCCACCAGTGGCAGCGGACAGGGGGATGGCTACACCTTC.

The CDR3 DNA is TGTGCCAGCTCACCACGAGGGAGCCCTACGCAGTATTTT. Translating gives CASSPRGSPTQYF. This sequence joins TRBV18 and TRBJ2-3; maybe TRBD2 (5 bases). The germline V gene has CDR1 KGHSH and CDR2 LQKENI. This CDR3 spans 13 amino acids. The V end was cut by 1 base, the J end by 8 bases, with 10 bases between.

The sample holds a few counts of this clonotype. The gene calls are TRBV6-6 and TRBJ2-3; 8 nucleotides agree with TRBD1. Trimming cost V 3 bases and J 5 bases; bases outside gene matches: 4. The length of the CDR3 is 14 residues. Germline CDR1 is MNHNY and CDR2 is SVGAGI (reference sequence). The CDR3 nucleotides are TGTGCCAGCAGTTATTTAACAGGGGGAGATACGCAGTATTTT. It encodes CASSYLTGGDTQYF.